This TCR beta chain emerged from a study of OX40 agonist ivuxolimab in advanced cancers. At the level of the study: Subjects had a mean age of roughly 60 years, with a range of roughly 23 to 80; approximately 83% were male.

The germline V gene has CDR1 LNHDA and CDR2 SQIVND (reference sequence). This CDR3 is 14 amino acids long. With 8 bases clipped from V and 6 bases from J, the junction kept 10 bases outside the gene matches. The method was immunoSEQ multiplex PCR; TCRdb's version includes in-frame clones alone and lacks a portion of them. The table records about 73,000 clones, 85% to 90% of them present only once. This sequence originates from an adult with an advanced solid tumor such as melanoma, head and neck, liver or kidney cancer. The sample consisted of CD4+ or CD8+ T cells sorted from blood, taken in a trial of the OX40 agonist ivuxolimab. The J gene is TRBJ1-5, the V gene TRBV19; 7 bases are a match to TRBD1. The CDR3 DNA reads as TGTGCCAGTTCCCCCCGACAGGGCATTCAGCCCCAGCATTTT. Protein: CASSPRQGIQPQHF. The full variable domain, with the rest looked up from reference TRBV19 and TRBJ1-5, is DGGITQSPKYLFRKEGQNVTLSCEQNLNHDAMYWYRQDPGQGLRLIYYSQIVNDFQKGDIAEGYSVSREKKESFPLTVTSAQKNPTAFYLCASSPRQGIQPQHFGDGTRLSIL.